The text below deals with one T cell receptor beta chain. Trimming removed 6 bases from V and 3 bases from J; junction bases left unmatched: 16. CDR1 is MDHEN and CDR2 is SYDVKM in the germline V gene. The CDR3 covers 17 residues. Recruits, aged about 18 to 95 years, lived in 24 US areas. Per the original methods: Reference gene primer amplification gave estimated nucleated cell counts. Sequencing was performed with immunoSEQ multiplex PCR; in TCRdb, only in-frame clones are kept and a portion is missing. V and J calls plus clone size are reproduced from that table; the DNA served to infer D and trimming. Altogether some 200,000 clones are present, 85% to 90% being singletons, with the ten largest covering 3% to 3.5%. The data were taken from a study of blood T cell repertoires in COVID-19. Study details: Italy, Spain and the United States were the sources of the convalescent and acute COVID-19 samples.

J is TRBJ1-2 and V is TRBV28; 7 nucleotides align to TRBD1. Sequencing input: PBMCs or T cells enriched from blood (not recorded which). The sequence was collected from a woman aged 50 to 65 in a cohort exposed to, infected with or recovered from COVID-19 (not recorded which). The CDR3 sequence: CASSSSRDRGRDYGYTF. The DNA for the CDR3 is TGTGCCAGCAGCTCGAGCCGGGACAGAGGACGAGACTATGGCTACACCTTC.